The sequence of this T cell receptor beta chain was determined in a study of shared clonotypes between healthy human individuals. Study background: CD4 naive cells filled three plates per donor, CD4 memory three, CD8 naive two and CD8 memory one.

Study-level findings and limits: Only a few donors were included, so the genetic and exposure-history diversity represented was limited.

The CDR3 contains 14 residues. Trimming shortened V by 1 base and J by 2 bases, and 12 bases separated the two germline ends. Germline V gene lookup returns CDR1 SQVTM and CDR2 ANQGSEA. About this clone: The antigen remains undetermined.

The data were produced by immunoSEQ multiplex PCR, yet TCRdb's version contains in-frame clones alone and is incomplete. This table has millions of clones, just over 90% appearing once. This chain links TRBV29-1 with TRBJ2-7; D gene ambiguous. The sequencing sample was made of naive CD4+ T cells sorted from blood. This sample's subset: CD45RA+ positively selected. The sequence was obtained from a man aged 18 to 29 in good health. CDR3: CSVEGSGTPYEQYF. CDR3 sequence (DNA): TGCAGCGTTGAAGGGTCAGGAACGCCCTACGAGCAGTACTTC.